Shown below are 23 T cell receptor beta chains from a single sample sequenced in a study of esophageal squamous cell carcinoma under preoperative chemotherapy. TCRdb re-derived calls from the PCR reads in MiXCR, one entry per CDR3 protein. Counted here are roughly 14,000 distinct CDR3 sequences, less than 60% occurring once; the ten biggest clones make up around 29%. Time point meaning: before preoperative PTX-NDP chemotherapy. Sampling was performed from a patient given preoperative chemotherapy. These receptors originate from a human donor with esophageal squamous cell carcinoma. The donor label of this sample is uncertain.

V usage is TRBV12-3 or TRBV12-4 and J usage is TRBJ2-1; TRBD1 matches at 9 bases. The last part of the DNA fits TRBJ2-5 better; the J call may be wrong. The CDR3 has 15 residues. DNA for the CDR3: TGTGCCAGCAGTTCCCGGGACAGGGTATTAGAGACCCAGTACTTC. It encodes CASSSRDRVLETQYF.

The rearrangement uses TRBV11-3 and TRBJ2-1; 10 nucleotides line up with TRBD1. J lost 6 bases, V lost 8 bases, and 10 bases had no gene match. This CDR3 spans 15 amino acids. Germline V gene data show CDR1 as SGHNT and CDR2 as YENEEA. CDR3: CASSPGRTGGNEQFF. In nucleotides, the CDR3 is TGTGCCAGCTCCCCAGGCAGGACAGGGGGCAATGAGCAGTTCTTC.

The chain combines TRBV19 with TRBJ2-5, with 9 positions matching TRBD2. Matching the DNA end better, TRBJ2-7 makes the J call doubtful. Per germline, CDR1 LNHDA and CDR2 SQIVND (reference sequence). The CDR3 is 15 residues long. The CDR3 spells CASSIFSGSSYEQYF. The CDR3 nucleotides read TGTGCCAGTAGTATCTTTAGCGGGAGCTCCTACGAGCAGTACTTC.

The chain has TRBV7-2 and TRBJ2-1, with D uncertain. V lost 1 base and J lost 3, with 10 bases in between. Germline V gene data show CDR1 as SGHTA and CDR2 as FQGNSA. This CDR3 is 15 amino acids long. The CDR3 reads CASSLDPTFYNEQFF. In DNA, the CDR3 is TGTGCCAGCAGCTTAGATCCCACGTTCTACAATGAGCAGTTCTTC.

This clonotype was recorded only once. The rearrangement joins TRBV6-1 to TRBJ2-3; TRBD1 is a possible D gene (6 bases). The CDR3 loop spans 15 amino acids. The V gene's germline CDR1 is MNHNS and CDR2 SASEGT. V was cut by 4 bases and J by 10 bases, with 21 bases left in between. The CDR3 loop is CASSVRDIRTGAQYF. Written as DNA, the CDR3 is TGTGCCAGCAGTGTCCGGGACATCCGCACCGGGGCGCAGTATTTT.

This rearrangement joins TRBV11-2 to TRBJ2-1; D might be TRBD2 (6 bases). This CDR3 spans 13 amino acids. In germline, CDR1 is SGHAT, CDR2 FQNNGV. Trimming pared 5 bases from V and 4 bases from J, leaving 9 bases between. This CDR3 is CASSPGLYNEQFF. In DNA form, the CDR3 reads TGTGCCAGCAGCCCGGGACTTTACAATGAGCAGTTCTTC.

The J gene is TRBJ2-1, the V gene TRBV7-2; the D is unclear. The CDR3 is made up of 11 amino acids. Trimming removed 5 bases at V and 10 bases at J, with 9 bases between. Germline V gene lookup returns CDR1 SGHTA and CDR2 FQGNSA. The CDR3 loop is CASSRIYEQFF. The CDR3 nucleotides are TGTGCCAGCAGCCGAATCTACGAGCAGTTCTTC.

Comments on this clonotype: At one end the junction does not follow the germline gene, possibly because of a read error. The rearrangement uses TRBV7-7 and TRBJ2-1; 9 positions match TRBD2. The DNA end favors TRBJ2-5, so the J call may be wrong. The CDR3 contains 17 residues. Germline V gene lookup returns CDR1 SSHAT and CDR2 FNYEAQ (reference sequence). The CDR3 bases are TGTGCTAGCAGCTTAGGAGGGATAGCGGGAGCAGGGGAGACCCAGTACTTC. This codes for CASSLGGIAGAGETQYF.

This sequence joins TRBV7-2 and TRBJ2-4, with TRBD1 as a possible D gene (5 bases). The ends were cut back, 9 bases at V and 13 bases at J, with 28 bases in the middle. Germline-derived CDR1 and CDR2 are SGHTA and FQGNSA. The CDR3 consists of 15 residues. The CDR3 nucleotides read TGTGCCAGGGGCCAGGGCGTACGAGCCAAAAACACCCAGTACTTC. Encoded protein: CARGQGVRAKNTQYF.

Regarding this clonotype: No conserved phenylalanine or tryptophan ends this CDR3, so it is likely a read error. The V gene is TRBV6-5, the J gene TRBJ2-5, with D possibly TRBD2 on 6 matching bases. CDR1 and CDR2 from the germline V gene are MNHEY and SVGAGI. With 0 bases removed from V and 9 bases from J, the gap between germline ends came to 23 bases. The CDR3 loop spans 17 amino acids. This CDR3 reads CASSYSRGGAGQTSQYS. In DNA, the CDR3 is TGTGCCAGCAGTTACTCGAGAGGCGGGGCGGGGCAAACGTCCCAGTACTCG.

The chain uses TRBV11-2 and TRBJ2-7; 9 bases fit TRBD2. The CDR3 has 16 residues. V dropped 3 bases and J dropped 3; count of bases not matched to a gene: 9. Germline assignment: CDR1 SGHAT and CDR2 FQNNGV. CDR3 bases: TGTGCCAGCAGCTTCGCCCATAGCGGGAGCCTCTACGAGCAGTACTTC. Its protein is CASSFAHSGSLYEQYF.

This clonotype was detected ten times or more. The chain has TRBV5-6 and TRBJ2-5; tentatively, D is TRBD1 or TRBD2 (5 bases each). V lost 4 bases to trimming and J lost 5 bases, with 36 bases between them. CDR1 and CDR2 from the germline V gene are SGHDT and YYEEEE. This CDR3 comprises 21 residues. This CDR3 is CASSPVGGPTTRTLRGETQYF. In DNA form, the CDR3 reads TGTGCCAGCAGCCCGGTTGGGGGACCGACTACTAGGACCCTACGCGGGGAGACCCAGTACTTC.

Points on this clonotype: A junction boundary mismatches the germline segment, possibly from a read error. The rearrangement links TRBV7-2 to TRBJ2-3, with D uncertain. The germline V gene encodes CDR1 SGHTA and CDR2 FQGNSA. This CDR3 is built from 14 residues. In DNA form, the CDR3 reads TGTGCGGGCAGCTCGGCTGTGGGCACAGATAAGCAGTATTTT. This codes for CAGSSAVGTDKQYF.

V usage is TRBV7-2 and J usage is TRBJ2-1; the match to TRBD2 covers 8 bases. The CDR3 consists of 13 residues. In germline, CDR1 is SGHTA, CDR2 FQGNSA. Trimming removed 5 bases from V and 10 bases from J; junction bases left unmatched: 7. This chain's CDR3 is CASSQTVAGEQFF. The CDR3 nucleotides are TGTGCCAGCAGCCAAACCGTAGCGGGGGAGCAGTTCTTC. The whole variable domain, remainder taken from reference TRBV7-2 and TRBJ2-1, is GAGVSQSPSNKVTEKGKDVELRCDPISGHTALYWYRQSLGQGLEFLIYFQGNSAPDKSGLPSDRFSAERTGGSVSTLTIQRTQQEDSAVYLCASSQTVAGEQFFGPGTRLTVL.

With respect to this clonotype: A much bigger clone sits one base away, suggesting this may be a read error. The V and J genes are TRBV7-6 and TRBJ2-1; 12 bases fit TRBD1. Germline V gene sequence: CDR1 SGHVS, CDR2 FNYEAQ. The trim removed 0 bases at V and 10 bases at J, leaving 4 bases unmatched. The CDR3 consists of 15 residues. CDR3 DNA sequence: TGTGCCAGCAGCTTAGCCGGGACAGGGGGCGGCGAGCAGTTCTTC. It yields the protein CASSLAGTGGGEQFF.

This chain joins TRBV5-4 and TRBJ2-1; the match to TRBD1 covers 10 bases. Trimming removed 4 bases from V and 9 bases from J; junction bases left unmatched: 13. CDR3 size: 16 residues. From germline, CDR1 is SGHNT and CDR2 YYREEE (reference sequence). CDR3 DNA: TGTGCCAGCAGCCCCCTCAACCGGGACAGGGGCTCTGAGCAGTTCTTC. Translation: CASSPLNRDRGSEQFF.

This clonotype was seen a single time. The V gene is TRBV7-2, the J gene TRBJ2-5; a possible D gene is TRBD2 (6 bases). Judging by the DNA end, TRBJ2-4 fits better; the J call may be wrong. The CDR3 spans 15 residues. CDR1 and CDR2 (germline): SGHTA, FQGNSA. The CDR3 DNA reads TGTGCCAGCGGCCAGGAGGGAAGTGCCAAAAACATTCAGTACTTC. Its protein product is CASGQEGSAKNIQYF.

The sample holds many counts of this clonotype. This sequence joins TRBV7-8 and TRBJ2-1; D not resolved. V shed 5 bases and J shed 5 bases, with 16 bases lying between them. The CDR3 totals 15 residues. The germline V gene encodes CDR1 SGHVS and CDR2 FQNEAQ. The CDR3: CASSNTVGIHNEQFF. Written as DNA, the CDR3 is TGTGCCAGCAGCAATACAGTTGGGATCCACAATGAGCAGTTCTTC.

This clonotype was found many times. V and J are TRBV27 and TRBJ2-7, with D tentatively TRBD1 (6 bases). V shed 3 bases and J shed 1 base, with 13 bases lying between them. The germline V gene has CDR1 MNHEY and CDR2 SMNVEV (reference sequence). This CDR3 is built from 15 residues. The CDR3 bases are TGTGCCAGCAGTTTCCGACAGGCCCCGTCCTACGAGCAGTACTTC. Translated, it gives CASSFRQAPSYEQYF.

CDR3 in DNA: TGTGCCAGCAGTTACTCTAGCGGGTGGGGAAATGATACGCAGTATTTT. Translated: CASSYSSGWGNDTQYF. The chain uses TRBV6-5 and TRBJ2-3; TRBD2 matches 7 bases. This CDR3 has 16 amino acids. The V gene's germline CDR1 is MNHEY and CDR2 SVGAGI. V lost 0 bases and J lost 6; bases outside the gene matches: 9.

The chain uses TRBV7-9 and TRBJ2-6, with 8 bases lining up with TRBD2. Trimming cost V 5 bases and J 0 bases; bases outside gene matches: 6. CDR3 length: 17 amino acids. The V gene's germline CDR1 is SEHNR and CDR2 FQNEAQ (reference sequence). The CDR3 DNA sequence: TGTGCCAGCAGCCGGACTAGCCGAGACTCTGGGGCCAACGTCCTGACTTTC. Translation: CASSRTSRDSGANVLTF.

The sample holds a few counts of this clonotype. This rearrangement joins TRBV7-2 to TRBJ2-1, with D possibly TRBD2 on 6 matching bases. V gave up 2 bases and J gave up 1 base, with 15 bases separating them. The CDR3 consists of 17 residues. Germline V gene lookup returns CDR1 SGHTA and CDR2 FQGNSA. The DNA of the CDR3 is TGTGCCAGCAGCTTATTTGCGGGGCTCTCTTCCTACAATGAGCAGTTCTTC. Translated, it gives CASSLFAGLSSYNEQFF.

The chain is built from TRBV7-2 and TRBJ2-1; 9 positions agree with TRBD2. Germline lookup yields CDR1 SGHTA and CDR2 FQGNSA. The CDR3 covers 15 residues. V was clipped by 5 bases and J by 1 base; unmatched bases: 3. CDR3 nucleotides: TGTGCCAGCAGCCTTAGCGGGAGTTCCTACAATGAGCAGTTCTTC. Residues: CASSLSGSSYNEQFF.